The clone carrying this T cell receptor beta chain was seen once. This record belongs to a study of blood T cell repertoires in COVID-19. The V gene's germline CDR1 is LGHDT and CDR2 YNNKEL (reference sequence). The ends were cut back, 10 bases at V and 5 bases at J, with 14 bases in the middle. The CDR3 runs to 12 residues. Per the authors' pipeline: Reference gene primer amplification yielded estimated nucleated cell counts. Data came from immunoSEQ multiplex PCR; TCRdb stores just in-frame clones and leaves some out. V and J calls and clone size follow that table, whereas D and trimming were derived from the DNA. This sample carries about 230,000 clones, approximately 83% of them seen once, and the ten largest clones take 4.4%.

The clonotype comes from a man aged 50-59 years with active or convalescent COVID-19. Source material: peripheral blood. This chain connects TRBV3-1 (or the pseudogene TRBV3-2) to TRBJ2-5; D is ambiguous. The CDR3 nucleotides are TGTGCCACCCGAGGTGGTGTGGAGACCCAGTACTTC. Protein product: CATRGGVETQYF.